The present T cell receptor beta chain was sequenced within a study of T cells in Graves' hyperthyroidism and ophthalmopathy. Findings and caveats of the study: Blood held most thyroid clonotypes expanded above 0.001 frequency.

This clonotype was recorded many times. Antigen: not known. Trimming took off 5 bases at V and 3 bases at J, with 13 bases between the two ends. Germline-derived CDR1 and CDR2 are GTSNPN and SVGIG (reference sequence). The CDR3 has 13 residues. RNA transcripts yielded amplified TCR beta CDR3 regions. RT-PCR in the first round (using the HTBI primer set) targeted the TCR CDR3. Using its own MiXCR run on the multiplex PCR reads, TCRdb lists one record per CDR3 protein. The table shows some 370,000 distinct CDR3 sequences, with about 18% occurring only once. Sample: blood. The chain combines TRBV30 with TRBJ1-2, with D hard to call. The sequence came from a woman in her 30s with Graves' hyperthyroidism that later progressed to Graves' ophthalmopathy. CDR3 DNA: TGTGCCTGGCGGACCGGGCGCCACTATGGCTACACCTTC. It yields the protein CAWRTGRHYGYTF.